This T cell receptor (beta chain) was identified in a study of T cell responses to AZD1222 COVID-19 vaccine. Study observations and caveats: Donors in the cohort were predominantly white British and more often female, and clonal diversity was possibly underestimated.

Between the trimmed V and J ends, which lost 1 base and 0 bases, there was a span of 10 bases. The CDR3 runs to 16 residues. The germline gives CDR1 MNHNS, CDR2 SASEGT. Concerning this clone itself: Its antigen is unidentified.

The method was immunoSEQ multiplex PCR; TCRdb's version includes in-frame clones alone and lacks a portion of them. The table lists about 160,000 clones, about 90% of them singletons. The gene calls are TRBV6-1 and TRBJ1-3, with no clear D. This TCR was recovered from an adult in good health. The sample here was peripheral blood, taken on day 0 of MenACWY control vaccination. CDR3 in amino acids: CASSEGRIDSGNTIYF. The CDR3 nucleotides read TGTGCCAGCAGTGAAGGCCGGATTGACTCTGGAAACACCATATATTTT.